This record concerns one TCR beta chain sequence. This sample is drawn from a study of blood T cell repertoires in COVID-19. Study-level background: Samples of COVID-19 (acute and convalescent) were obtained from the United States, Italy and Spain. Sources were T cells, B-cell-depleted T cells, or PBMCs; the material itself was cDNA or gDNA.

Original processing notes: Nucleated cell counts were estimated from reference gene primer amplification. TCRdb's table, derived via immunoSEQ multiplex PCR, lists solely in-frame clones and lacks some. That table is the source of V, J and clone size, and D and trimming were worked out from the DNA. Of tens of thousands of clones in the sample, approximately 80% were seen once. Looked up from germline, CDR1 is SNHLY and CDR2 is FYNNEI. The CDR3 is 15 residues long. V was pared by 6 bases and J by 7 bases, with 18 bases between. The receptor comes from a man aged 60-69 years with acute or convalescent COVID-19. The specimen sequenced was peripheral blood. The chain has TRBV2 and TRBJ2-2, with D maybe TRBD2 (6 bases). CDR3 protein: CASRPYTRRVGELFF. As DNA, the CDR3 is TGTGCCAGCAGGCCATATACGCGGAGGGTCGGGGAGCTGTTTTTT.